These 21 T cell receptor beta chains came from one sample sequenced in a study of T-cell reconstitution after alpha-beta-depleted transplantation in children. The authors prepared the TCRbeta library with unique molecular identifiers. MiXCR, run by TCRdb on the PCR reads, gives a single entry per CDR3 protein. Counted here are around 670,000 distinct CDR3 sequences, around 14% occurring once; the ten biggest clones make up 0.79%. The material was PBMCs, obtained before TCRalphabeta/CD19-depleted stem cell transplant. All receptors come from a girl aged 2 to 9 with congenital amegakaryocytic thrombocytopenia, due to receive a stem cell transplant.

V is TRBV5-1 and J is TRBJ1-5, with D possibly TRBD1 on 5 matching bases. The CDR3 extends over 14 amino acids. V lost 4 bases to trimming and J lost 2 bases, with 10 bases between them. Germline V gene lookup returns CDR1 SGHRS and CDR2 YFSETQ. The CDR3 DNA reads TGCGCCAGCAGCCTAATGGGGGGCAATCAGCCCCAGCATTTT. Translated: CASSLMGGNQPQHF.

The rearrangement uses TRBV27 and TRBJ2-7, with 8 bases identical to TRBD1. This CDR3 has 15 residues. From germline, CDR1 is MNHEY and CDR2 SMNVEV (reference sequence). The junction had 11 bases not matched to a gene; V was cut back by 1 base and J by 9 bases. CDR3 sequence (DNA): TGTGCCAGCAGTTTATTGAGGGTCAGGGGGCCAGGGCAGTACTTC. This sequence encodes CASSLLRVRGPGQYF.

This clonotype was counted between two and nine times. The chain joins TRBV5-1 to TRBJ2-3; tentative D call: TRBD1 (5 bases). The CDR3 consists of 15 residues. Between the trimmed V and J ends, which lost 0 bases and 7 bases, there was a span of 15 bases. Germline CDR1 SGHRS, CDR2 YFSETQ. Here the CDR3 reads CASSLGQLSVNTQYF. In DNA form, the CDR3 reads TGCGCCAGCAGCTTGGGACAGCTTTCTGTTAATACGCAGTATTTT.

The chain recombines TRBV20-1 with TRBJ1-1; TRBD1 might be the D (5 bases). The CDR3 contains 11 residues. The V end was cut by 5 bases, the J end by 4 bases, with 8 bases between. Germline CDR1 DFQATT, CDR2 SNEGSKA (reference sequence). CDR3 region: CSAFGGTEAFF. DNA of the CDR3: TGCAGTGCTTTTGGGGGCACTGAAGCTTTCTTT.

The rearrangement links TRBV6-4 to TRBJ2-1, with TRBD1 matching 7 bases. From germline, CDR1 is MRHNA and CDR2 SNTAGT. This CDR3 region has 19 residues. The V and J ends lost 5 bases and 6 bases, in that order; junction bases with no gene match: 22. The CDR3: CASSPPLLSTGAYGNEQFF. CDR3 bases: TGTGCCAGCAGTCCCCCCCTACTTTCCACAGGGGCCTACGGCAATGAGCAGTTCTTC.

This clonotype appeared many times. V usage is TRBV11-1 and J usage is TRBJ1-6; D is possibly TRBD1 (5 bases). Trimming pared 8 bases from V and 6 bases from J, leaving 14 bases between. In germline, CDR1 is SGHAT, CDR2 FQDESV (reference sequence). This CDR3 region has 14 residues. CDR3 region: CASSGGLVNSPLHF. DNA of the CDR3: TGTGCCAGCTCCGGGGGACTAGTTAATTCACCCCTCCACTTT.

This clonotype was seen ten or more times. This chain joins TRBV6-1 and TRBJ1-4; D not resolved. Germline loops: CDR1 MNHNS, CDR2 SASEGT. The CDR3 runs 13 residues. Trimming left V 7 bases short and J 2 bases short, with 8 bases between. CDR3 in amino acids: CASTGRTNEKLFF. In DNA, the CDR3 is TGTGCCAGCACGGGAAGGACTAATGAAAAACTGTTTTTT.

This chain links TRBV14 with TRBJ2-1; D possibly matches TRBD1 or TRBD2 (5 bases each). Per the germline V gene, CDR1 is SGHDN and CDR2 is FVKESK. V was shortened by 2 bases and J by 5 bases, with 22 bases between the two germline ends. The CDR3 is 18 residues long. The CDR3 nucleotides read TGTGCCAGCAGCCAAATCTGGGGAAGGGACGAATCTAACAATGAGCAGTTCTTC. Its translation: CASSQIWGRDESNNEQFF. The variable domain in full, completed from reference TRBV14 and TRBJ2-1, reads EAGVTQFPSHSVIEKGQTVTLRCDPISGHDNLYWYRRVMGKEIKFLLHFVKESKQDESGMPNNRFLAERTGGTYSTLKVQPAELEDSGVYFCASSQIWGRDESNNEQFFGPGTRLTVL.

This rearrangement joins TRBV19 to TRBJ2-1; D uncertain. The CDR3 spans 13 residues. Germline V lookup: CDR1 LNHDA, CDR2 SQIVND (reference sequence). V lost 6 bases and J 2 bases, leaving 8 bases between the germline ends. The CDR3 is CASRERAYNEQFF. The CDR3 nucleotides read TGTGCCAGTAGGGAGCGAGCCTACAATGAGCAGTTCTTC.

The chain links TRBV25-1 to TRBJ2-7; TRBD1 is a possible D gene (5 bases). The ends were cut back, 5 bases at V and 3 bases at J, with 14 bases in the middle. From germline, CDR1 is MGHDK and CDR2 SYGVNS. This CDR3 is built from 14 residues. CDR3 in amino acids: CASSTPRGLYEQYF. The CDR3 DNA reads as TGTGCCAGCAGTACCCCTAGGGGTCTCTACGAGCAGTACTTC.

This clonotype was detected a few times. This rearrangement joins TRBV18 to TRBJ2-5, with D tentatively TRBD1 (5 bases). Germline-derived CDR1 and CDR2 are KGHSH and LQKENI. The ends were cut back, 0 bases at V and 2 bases at J, with 10 bases in the middle. The CDR3 runs to 15 residues. The CDR3 region is CASSPPGLDQETQYF. In DNA, the CDR3 is TGTGCCAGCTCACCACCGGGGCTAGATCAAGAGACCCAGTACTTC.

At least ten counts were recorded for this clonotype. The chain couples TRBV4-1 to TRBJ2-7, with TRBD2 matching over 7 bases. With V trimmed by 6 bases and J by 3 bases, 8 bases remained unmatched. The CDR3 is made up of 14 amino acids. The germline V gene has CDR1 MGHRA and CDR2 YSYEKL. CDR3 in amino acids: CASRFGGDGYEQYF. For the CDR3, the DNA is TGCGCCAGCAGGTTTGGGGGGGACGGCTACGAGCAGTACTTC.

The sample holds a few counts of this clonotype. The chain is built from TRBV15 and TRBJ2-1; D is unresolved. The germline CDR1 and CDR2 sequences are LNHNV and YYDKDF (reference sequence). V shed 1 base and J shed 0 bases, with 7 bases lying between them. This CDR3 has 15 amino acids. CDR3 sequence reads: CATSRVTSSYNEQFF. CDR3 coding DNA: TGTGCCACCAGCAGAGTCACCTCCTCCTACAATGAGCAGTTCTTC.

This clonotype has at least ten counts. The rearrangement uses TRBV12-3 or TRBV12-4 and TRBJ2-6; D is possibly TRBD2 (5 bases). This CDR3 region has 15 residues. V gave up 5 bases and J gave up 1 base, with 9 bases separating them. The CDR3 DNA follows: TGTGCCAGCAGTCCTCCGGGGTCTGGGGCCAACGTCCTGACTTTC. Protein product: CASSPPGSGANVLTF.

The chain combines TRBV7-9 with TRBJ2-3; D may correspond to TRBD1 or TRBD2 (5 bases each). CDR1 SEHNR and CDR2 FQNEAQ come from the germline V gene (reference sequence). V was clipped by 7 bases and J by 3 bases, with 14 bases between them. The CDR3 runs to 14 residues. The CDR3 protein is CASKNRDLTDTQYF. CDR3 bases: TGTGCCAGCAAGAACCGGGACCTGACAGATACGCAGTATTTT.

About this clonotype itself: A much bigger clone sits one base away, suggesting this may be a read error. V and J are TRBV5-1 and TRBJ2-1; 7 positions match TRBD1. The germline CDR1 and CDR2 sequences are SGHRS and YFSETQ. This CDR3 has 15 residues. CDR3 nucleotides: TGCGCCACCAGCCAACAGGGGAGCTCCTACAATGAGCAGTTCTTC. Its translation is CATSQQGSSYNEQFF.

This clonotype was picked up a small number of times. J is TRBJ1-4 and V is TRBV7-9; unclear D gene. V lost 5 bases to trimming and J lost 8 bases, with 18 bases between them. The CDR3 runs 15 residues. Germline V gene lookup returns CDR1 SEHNR and CDR2 FQNEAQ (reference sequence). The CDR3 DNA sequence: TGTGCCAGCAGCCGACCCTATGTTGTAGGGGAAAAACTGTTTTTT. This sequence encodes CASSRPYVVGEKLFF.

This clonotype has a count of ten or more. The chain links TRBV5-1 to TRBJ2-1; 11 bases line up with TRBD2. The V and J ends lost 2 bases and 5 bases, in that order; junction bases with no gene match: 12. CDR1 is SGHRS, CDR2 YFSETQ, per germline. This CDR3 comprises 18 residues. The CDR3 is CASSFPWTSGRLHNEQFF. In nucleotides, the CDR3 is TGCGCCAGCAGCTTTCCTTGGACTAGCGGGCGTCTGCACAATGAGCAGTTCTTC.

This clonotype was observed a few times. The rearrangement joins TRBV9 to TRBJ2-7, with 9 bases lining up with TRBD2. The CDR3 extends over 16 amino acids. Germline V gene lookup returns CDR1 SGDLS and CDR2 YYNGEE. V lost 2 bases, J lost 2 bases, and 8 bases stayed unmatched. Written as DNA, the CDR3 is TGTGCCAGCAGCGTGAGTAGCGGGAGAACCGCCTACGAGCAGTACTTC. Translation gives CASSVSSGRTAYEQYF.

As regards this clonotype: One end of the junction does not line up with germline, which may come from a read error. The chain links TRBV12-3 or TRBV12-4 to TRBJ2-2; D unresolved. The CDR3 totals 13 residues. In nucleotides, the CDR3 is TGTTCCAGCAGTTTAGCGAACACCGGGGAGCTGTTTTTT. Its translation is CSSSLANTGELFF.

This clonotype was observed many times. V and J are TRBV30 and TRBJ2-1; 8 bases fit TRBD2. The V and J ends lost 1 base and 6 bases, in that order; junction bases with no gene match: 2. The CDR3 has 13 residues. Per germline, CDR1 GTSNPN and CDR2 SVGIG (reference sequence). CDR3 protein: CAWSDSGANEQFF. The CDR3 DNA sequence: TGTGCCTGGAGTGATAGCGGGGCCAATGAGCAGTTCTTC.